The entry below describes one T cell receptor beta chain. The antigen remains undetermined. Two oligonucleotides, mixed equimolar, formed the beta constant-region primer covering TRBC1 and TRBC2. Four rounds of PCR amplified the ligated cDNA using nested alpha and beta constant-region primers plus SP2. A single record per CDR3 protein comes from TCRdb applying MiXCR to the UMI-ligation and nested PCR reads. The profile shows around 93,000 distinct CDR3 sequences, approximately 10% of them singletons. CMV status came from CD4+ T cell IFNgamma after overnight CMV lysate stimulation of fresh PBMCs. This sample was taken from a study of naive and memory T cell subsets. General observations from the study: Naive repertoires, especially CD8, held a few larger clonotypes, possibly memory cells re-expressing CD45RA.

CDR1 is MDHEN, CDR2 SYDVKM, per germline. The CDR3 has 15 amino acids. Trimming left V 4 bases short and J 1 base short, with 13 bases between. Sequencing was performed on naive CD4+ T cells from blood. This chain joins TRBV28 and TRBJ1-1; the D gene is possibly TRBD1 (6 bases). The sequence was collected from a human donor in good health. CDR3 nucleotide sequence: TGTGCCAGCAGTTCCCAGGGGTCTGAGAACACTGAAGCTTTCTTT. This codes for CASSSQGSENTEAFF.